The T cell receptor (beta chain) under discussion was sequenced for a study of shared clonotypes between healthy human individuals. Study results and caveats: Some naive CD4 clonotypes, 4% to 6%, turned up in common across several donors. Non-shared clonotypes had lower generation probabilities than clonotypes shared by all four sorted-subset donors.

At deep level, the assay was performed. Clones were sequenced by immunoSEQ multiplex PCR, and TCRdb holds only the in-frame ones, with some missing. The table lists 1.6 million or so clones, around 95% of them singletons. Germline V gives CDR1 MNHNS, CDR2 SASEGT. Trimming cost V 7 bases and J 2 bases, with 15 bases left between them. The CDR3 is 15 amino acids. Healthy adults negative for HIV, lacking recent acute infections or vaccinations, served as donors. Note on this clone: Its target is not known.

The sample consisted of naive CD4+ T cells sorted from blood. Specified subset: CD45RA+ positively selected. The TCR was taken from a man younger than 40 in good health. V is TRBV6-1 and J is TRBJ1-5; possible D gene TRBD1, 5 bases. CDR3 sequence reads: CASTNGGWRNQPQHF. The CDR3 nucleotides are TGTGCCAGCACCAATGGGGGGTGGCGCAATCAGCCCCAGCATTTT.